The 5 T cell receptor beta chains in this list originate from one sample, sequenced in a study of T cells of healthy individuals. TCRdb itself ran the 5' RACE reads through MiXCR, one entry per CDR3 protein. The table shows roughly 87,000 distinct CDR3 sequences, with roughly 18% occurring only once. These receptor sequences come from a human donor in good health.

V usage is TRBV2 and J usage is TRBJ1-5; 8 nucleotides line up with TRBD1. Germline V gene lookup returns CDR1 SNHLY and CDR2 FYNNEI. This CDR3 is built from 15 residues. The trim removed 2 bases at V and 6 bases at J, leaving 6 bases unmatched. The DNA of the CDR3 is TGTGCCAGCAGTGAAAATCCAGGGGGCTTTCAGCCCCAGCATTTT. Translated, it gives CASSENPGGFQPQHF.

This clonotype was recorded at least ten times. The chain employs TRBV7-9 and TRBJ1-4; D perhaps matches TRBD1 (6 bases). Germline V gene data show CDR1 as SEHNR and CDR2 as FQNEAQ (reference sequence). The CDR3 extends over 15 amino acids. V was cut by 6 bases and J by 6 bases, with 17 bases left in between. The CDR3 coding sequence is TGTGCCAGCAGTCTCGGGACACCGGCGGATGAAAAACTGTTTTTT. Translated: CASSLGTPADEKLFF.

This clonotype was seen ten or more times. This chain uses TRBV6-5 with TRBJ1-6, with 7 bases matching TRBD1. The germline gives CDR1 MNHEY, CDR2 SVGAGI. The V gene end was trimmed by 6 bases and the J gene end by 8 bases; junction bases not matched to a gene: 7. The CDR3 is 14 amino acids. CDR3 amino acids: CASSRGQVDSPLHF. The CDR3 bases are TGTGCCAGCAGCCGAGGACAGGTCGATTCACCCCTCCACTTT.

The V gene is TRBV6-5, the J gene TRBJ2-7, with D possibly matching TRBD2 (5 bases). Trimming shortened V by 2 bases and J by 2 bases, and 7 bases separated the two germline ends. The CDR3 totals 13 residues. In germline, CDR1 is MNHEY, CDR2 SVGAGI. The CDR3 sequence: CASSYVGAYEQYF. The CDR3, as DNA: TGTGCCAGCAGTTACGTGGGAGCCTACGAGCAGTACTTC.

Many counts were recorded for this clonotype. The V and J genes are TRBV19 and TRBJ2-5; 8 nucleotides match TRBD2. The ends lost 7 bases at V and 6 bases at J; junction bases unmatched: 10. The germline gives CDR1 LNHDA, CDR2 SQIVND (reference sequence). The CDR3 is 14 residues long. The CDR3 protein is CASTIAGGIQTQYF. The CDR3 coding sequence is TGTGCCAGTACGATCGCGGGAGGAATACAGACCCAGTACTTC.